This TCR beta chain is drawn from a study of blood T cell repertoires in COVID-19. The V gene end was trimmed by 1 base and the J gene end by 9 bases; junction bases not matched to a gene: 4. CDR3 length: 15 residues. Germline values: CDR1 MGHRA, CDR2 YSYEKL. Original methodology: Amplified reference gene primers provided the basis for estimating nucleated cell counts. Assay used: immunoSEQ multiplex PCR; TCRdb lists only in-frame clones, some missing. V and J calls and clone size are those listed in that table; D and trimming were worked out from the DNA. The profile covers about 240,000 clones, with 75% to 90% appearing a single time and just over 7% taken by the ten largest.

The chain couples TRBV4-1 to TRBJ1-6; TRBD1 matches 9 bases. The sequence derives from a man in his fifties or sixties who had recovered from COVID-19. Sequencing was performed on peripheral blood. This CDR3 is CASSQAQGAGSPLHF. The DNA for the CDR3 is TGCGCCAGCAGCCAAGCACAGGGGGCAGGTTCACCCCTCCACTTT.